This T cell receptor beta chain stems from a study of T cells expressing NK-cell markers. Study context: Seven of the eight sequenced donors were classified as HCMV-seropositive, and one was classified as seronegative.

TCRdb re-called the 5' RACE reads, yielding one record per CDR3 amino acid sequence without DNA. The sample totals 500,000 to 700,000 distinct CDR3 sequences. The V gene's germline CDR1 is MNHEY and CDR2 SMNVEV (reference sequence). The length of the CDR3 is 14 residues. The sequenced sample consisted of blood T cells: a sorted CD56 or NKG2C T cell subset, CD4+ or CD8+ T cells, or bulk PBMC T cells (not recorded which). This chain connects TRBV27 to TRBJ2-7. The origin of this receptor is a man between 18 and 29 years old in good health. CDR3 residues: CASSLRSATYEQYF.